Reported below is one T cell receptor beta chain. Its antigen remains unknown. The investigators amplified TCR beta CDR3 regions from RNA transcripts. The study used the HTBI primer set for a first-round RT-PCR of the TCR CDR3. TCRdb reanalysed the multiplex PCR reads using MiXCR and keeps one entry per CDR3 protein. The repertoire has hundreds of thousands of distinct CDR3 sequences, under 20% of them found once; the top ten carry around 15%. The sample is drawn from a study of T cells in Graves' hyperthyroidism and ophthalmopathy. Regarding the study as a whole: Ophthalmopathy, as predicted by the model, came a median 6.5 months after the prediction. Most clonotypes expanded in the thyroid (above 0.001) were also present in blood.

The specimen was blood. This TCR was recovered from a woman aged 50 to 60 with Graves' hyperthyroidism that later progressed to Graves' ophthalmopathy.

CDR3 bases: TGTGCCAGCAGAAAGGGGACAACAGGGGACTACGAGCAGTACTTC. Residues: CASRKGTTGDYEQYF. The rearrangement uses TRBV6-1 and TRBJ2-7; 7 nucleotides line up with TRBD1. Germline V gene lookup returns CDR1 MNHNS and CDR2 SASEGT. The CDR3 spans 15 residues. The junction had 11 bases not matched to a gene; V was cut back by 6 bases and J by 3 bases.